The entry that follows covers one T cell receptor (beta chain) sequence. What it recognizes is unknown. The same CDR3 arises from other DNA sequences in this sample as well. This record belongs to a study of OX40 agonist ivuxolimab in advanced cancers. Background on the study: Ivuxolimab, an agonistic anti-OX40 (CD134) antibody, was given to patients. Past anti-PD-1, anti-PD-L1 or anti-CTLA-4 therapy was accepted, and 30% to 50% had received some. Patient treatment consisted of intravenous ivuxolimab administration every 2 weeks at 0.01 to 10 mg/kg.

Germline V lookup: CDR1 GTSNPN, CDR2 SVGIG (reference sequence). The J segment lost 4 bases and the V segment lost 0 bases, leaving 0 bases of the junction unmatched. The CDR3 sequence is 13 residues long. The repertoire was sequenced with immunoSEQ multiplex PCR; TCRdb's copy has only in-frame clones and lacks some. This sample has 50,000 to 85,000 clones; roughly four fifths occur once, and the top ten carry roughly 2.4%. Study-wide results and caveats: At doses 0.1 to 3.0 mg/kg, CD4+ and CD8+ clones expanded.

The chain carries TRBV30 and TRBJ1-5; TRBD1 aligns across 7 bases. The receptor was derived from an adult with an advanced solid tumor such as melanoma, head and neck, liver or kidney cancer. The specimen was CD4+ or CD8+ T cells sorted from blood, collected in a trial of the OX40 agonist ivuxolimab. CDR3 protein: CAWSVQGNQPQHF. CDR3 coding DNA: TGTGCCTGGAGTGTACAGGGGAATCAGCCCCAGCATTTT.